The rows below give T cell receptor beta chains drawn from one sample of a study of blood T cell repertoires in COVID-19. TCRdb's copy holds only in-frame clones and misses some; the assay was immunoSEQ multiplex PCR. The profile shows tens of thousands of clones, 86% of them singletons. The sequencing input was peripheral blood. These receptors all come from a woman aged 80 or over with acute or convalescent COVID-19. Each CDR3 is given with its conserved first and last residue. A D gene is named only where the DNA matches it firmly. Part of the rows lack a size; the others show once, few, many or a class for expanded clones.

clone_size	v_call	d_call	j_call	cdr3_nt	cdr3_aa
.	TRBV6-6	TRBD1	TRBJ1-5	TGTGCCAGCAGACGACAGGGGTGGGAGGGGATCAGCAATCAGCCCCAGCATTTT	CASRRQGWEGISNQPQHF
.	TRBV11-2	.	TRBJ2-3	TGTGCCAGCAGACCGAGGGGGGGAAGAACCACAGATACGCAGTATTTT	CASRPRGGRTTDTQYF
.	TRBV5-6	.	TRBJ1-2	TGTGCCAGCAGCTTGTCCGCGGGCTATGGCTACACCTTC	CASSLSAGYGYTF
.	TRBV3-1/TRBV3-2	TRBD1	TRBJ1-6	TGTGCCAGCAGCCAAGCCCGGACAGGGTTGGGTTCACCCCTCCACTTT	CASSQARTGLGSPLHF
once	TRBV12-3/TRBV12-4	TRBD1	TRBJ1-2	TGTGCCAGCAGTAGTACAGGGGGGTATGGCTACACCTTC	CASSSTGGYGYTF
.	TRBV18	.	TRBJ1-1	TGTGCCAGCTTTTCCCTTGACACTGAAGCTTTCTTT	CASFSLDTEAFF
.	TRBV4-1	.	TRBJ2-1	TGCGCCAGCAGCCAAGTAGCCGGGGACAACTACAATGAGCAGTTCTTC	CASSQVAGDNYNEQFF
.	TRBV7-2	TRBD1	TRBJ2-5	TGTGCCAGCAGCTCCTCGACAGGGTTAGGGACCCAGTACTTC	CASSSSTGLGTQYF
.	TRBV3-1/TRBV3-2	.	TRBJ1-6	TGTGCCAGCAGCCCTGGCAGGGTGGGCTCACCCCTCCACTTT	CASSPGRVGSPLHF
once	TRBV3-1/TRBV3-2	TRBD2	TRBJ2-3	TGTGCCAGCAGCCGTCTTATGGGGCGGGGGGGCCCAGATACGCAGTATTTT	CASSRLMGRGGPDTQYF
.	TRBV7-3	TRBD1	TRBJ2-2	TGTGCCAGCAGCACCGGGACAGTGGACACCGGGGAGCTGTTTTTT	CASSTGTVDTGELFF
.	TRBV19	.	TRBJ2-7	TGTGCCAGTAGTACCTCCTCGGAGGGCCGTCGCTACGAGCAGTACTTC	CASSTSSEGRRYEQYF
.	TRBV7-8	.	TRBJ1-1	TGTGCCAGCAGCCGAGCAACGGTGAACACTGAAGCTTTCTTT	CASSRATVNTEAFF
once	TRBV7-9	TRBD1	TRBJ1-2	TGTGCCAGCAGCACCCAGAGGGACAGCGCCGGCTACACCTTC	CASSTQRDSAGYTF
.	TRBV3-1/TRBV3-2	TRBD1	TRBJ2-2	TGTGCCAGCAGCCATCTGGGACAGGGGGTGGTCGGGGAGCTGTTTTTT	CASSHLGQGVVGELFF
.	TRBV7-2	TRBD1	TRBJ1-2	TGTGCCAGCAGCACGGACAGGGGAGACTATGGCTACACCTTC	CASSTDRGDYGYTF
.	TRBV2	.	TRBJ2-4	TGTGCCAGCAGTGGTTCGACAGTAGCCAAAAACATTCAGTACTTC	CASSGSTVAKNIQYF
.	TRBV6-1	.	TRBJ1-2	TGTGCCAGCAGTGAAGGAAGGGGTTGGGGCTATGGCTACACCTTC	CASSEGRGWGYGYTF
.	TRBV3-1/TRBV3-2	TRBD2	TRBJ2-3	TGTGCCAGCAGCCAAGGGCCACGGCTAGCGGGAGCGACAGGGACAGATACGCAGTATTTT	CASSQGPRLAGATGTDTQYF
.	TRBV11-1	.	TRBJ2-2	TGTGCCAGCAGCTTAACGGGGACTTATTTGACCGGGGAGCTGTTTTTT	CASSLTGTYLTGELFF
.	TRBV19	.	TRBJ1-5	TGTGCCAGTAGTATGCGCAGGGCTACCAATCAGCCCCAGCATTTT	CASSMRRATNQPQHF
.	TRBV18	TRBD1	TRBJ2-1	TGTGCCGGGGACAGGGGGACGAGCTCCTACAATGAGCAGTTCTTC	CAGDRGTSSYNEQFF
.	TRBV11-2	TRBD1	TRBJ1-1	TGTGCCAGCAGCTATACAGGGGGCGCGAAGAGTGAAGCTTTCTTT	CASSYTGGAKSEAFF
.	TRBV6-5	.	TRBJ2-7	TGTGCCAGCAGTTACGAGGGTTACTACGAGCAGTACTTC	CASSYEGYYEQYF
.	TRBV7-9	TRBD1	TRBJ2-7	TGTGCCAGCAGCTACGGGACAGGGAGTGACGAGCAGTACTTC	CASSYGTGSDEQYF
once	TRBV2	TRBD1	TRBJ2-7	TGTGCCAGATCACAGGGGTCCGGCGAGCAGTACTTC	CARSQGSGEQYF
.	TRBV19	.	TRBJ1-3	TGTGCCAGTAGTATAATGACTCTTCGAAACACCATATATTTT	CASSIMTLRNTIYF
.	TRBV28	.	TRBJ1-5	TGTGCCAGCAGTTCCCAGGGTCAGCCCCAGCATTTT	CASSSQGQPQHF
.	TRBV5-1	.	TRBJ1-3	TGCGCCAGCAGGCCCTTTCCCGGTTCTGGAAACACCATATATTTT	CASRPFPGSGNTIYF
.	TRBV7-3	TRBD1	TRBJ2-4	TGTGCCAGCAGCTTACATCCGGACAGGGATTCCAAAAACATTCAGTACTTC	CASSLHPDRDSKNIQYF
.	TRBV10-3	TRBD2	TRBJ2-3	TGTGCCATCAGAGGGACTAGCGGGAGTCGTGGAGATACGCAGTATTTT	CAIRGTSGSRGDTQYF
few	TRBV7-3	.	TRBJ2-3	TGTGCCAGCAGCGGATCAAGGGGGGATACGCAGTATTTT	CASSGSRGDTQYF
.	TRBV9	TRBD2	TRBJ2-3	TGTGCCAGCAGCGGAACGGCTGGGACTACCTTCACAGATACGCAGTATTTT	CASSGTAGTTFTDTQYF
.	TRBV11-3	TRBD1	TRBJ1-4	TGTGCCAGCAGCTTAGATACAGGGGCCATTAATGAAAAACTGTTTTTT	CASSLDTGAINEKLFF
few	TRBV6-4	TRBD1	TRBJ2-1	TGTGCCAGCAGGAGAAAGGGACAGACAGGGTGGAGGAATGAGCAGTTCTTC	CASRRKGQTGWRNEQFF
.	TRBV5-4	TRBD1	TRBJ2-3	TGTGCCAGCAGCTTGGTCCAGGGGGTGGATACGCAGTATTTT	CASSLVQGVDTQYF
.	TRBV30	TRBD2	TRBJ2-7	TGTGCCTGGAGTACCCTGGGGGGGGGCGAGCAGTACTTC	CAWSTLGGGEQYF
.	TRBV5-4	TRBD2	TRBJ2-2	TGTGCCAGCAGCTCGCGGCGGGGGGCGGTCGGCACCGGGGAGCTGTTTTTT	CASSSRRGAVGTGELFF
.	TRBV29-1	TRBD1	TRBJ2-7	TGCAGCGTTGAGCGCCGGGACAGGGGTTCCTACGAGCAGTACTTC	CSVERRDRGSYEQYF
.	TRBV11-2	.	TRBJ2-7	TGTGCCAGCAGCTACGAGCCCTCTTTTGACGAGCAGTACTTC	CASSYEPSFDEQYF
.	TRBV6-5	.	TRBJ2-3	TGTGCCAGCAGGGCCGATACGCAGTATTTT	CASRADTQYF
.	TRBV30	TRBD1	TRBJ1-5	TGTGCCTGGACCCGGGACAGGGGGATTCAGCCCCAGCATTTT	CAWTRDRGIQPQHF
few	TRBV5-5	.	TRBJ2-3	TGTGCCAGCGGAACTAGTACAGATACGCAGTATTTT	CASGTSTDTQYF
.	TRBV5-8	TRBD1	TRBJ1-6	TGTGCCAGCAGCGACGGACAGGGCGTTTTTAATTCACCCCTCCACTTT	CASSDGQGVFNSPLHF
few	TRBV7-9	.	TRBJ1-5	TGTGCCAGCAGCTCCTCGGGGTTCGGCGATCAGCCCCAGCATTTT	CASSSSGFGDQPQHF
.	TRBV28	TRBD1	TRBJ2-7	TGTGCCAGCAGTTCCCGACAGGGCTGGCCGTACTTC	CASSSRQGWPYF
.	TRBV3-1/TRBV3-2	.	TRBJ1-4	TGTGCCAGCAGCCAAGATCGTCTAGGGAGGGGGATACTGTTTTTT	CASSQDRLGRGILFF
.	TRBV3-1/TRBV3-2	.	TRBJ1-3	TGTGCCAGCAGCCATGAGTTAGACTCTGGAAACACCATATATTTT	CASSHELDSGNTIYF
.	TRBV7-8	TRBD1	TRBJ1-2	TGTGCCAGCAGCCCCAGGAGCGCAGGGGGCGCCTTCGGCTACACCTTC	CASSPRSAGGAFGYTF
.	TRBV29-1	.	TRBJ2-3	TGCAGCGTTGAAAGGGACATACGGGTAACAGATACGCAGTATTTT	CSVERDIRVTDTQYF
.	TRBV20-1	.	TRBJ2-7	TGCAGTGAAGGCAGGGACTACGAGCAGTACTTC	CSEGRDYEQYF
.	TRBV30	.	TRBJ1-5	TGTGCCTGGAGTGGAGGTGGCAATCAGCCCCAGCATTTT	CAWSGGGNQPQHF
.	TRBV6-2/TRBV6-3	.	TRBJ1-2	TGTGCCAGCAGCCTCCACGCCCACCGACAGAACTATGGCTACACCTTC	CASSLHAHRQNYGYTF
.	TRBV27	.	TRBJ1-2	TGTGCCAGCAGTTCCATCAGGGTCCAGGATGGCTACACCTTC	CASSSIRVQDGYTF